This note documents a single TCR beta chain sequence. In building TCR beta libraries, iRepertoire HTBI primers were used together with Arm-PCR of CDR3 regions. TCRdb fed the multiplex PCR reads into MiXCR, producing one record per CDR3 protein. The data show 200,000 to 250,000 distinct CDR3 sequences, with approximately 20% seen just once and around 20% held by the top ten. This sample was taken from a study of regulatory T cells in long-lasting Graves disease. There are 13 residues in the CDR3. V was clipped by 1 base and J by 6 bases, with 8 bases between them. Germline V gene lookup returns CDR1 LNHDA and CDR2 SQIVND (reference sequence). Documented time point: newly diagnosed GD, antithyroid drugs for less than 3 months. The TCR library used RNA extracted from PBMCs.

The V and J genes are TRBV19 and TRBJ2-3, with D unclear. The clonotype was recovered from a female donor with Graves disease. This material consisted of peripheral blood mononuclear cells (PBMCs), taken at new diagnosis, from a patient treated with antithyroid drugs. Written as DNA, the CDR3 is TGTGCCAGTAGTATAGGGGCGGAGGATACGCAGTATTTT. Its translation is CASSIGAEDTQYF.